The 30 T cell receptor beta chains presented below share a single source sample, sequenced in a study of blood T cells in healthy people across ages. Primers used in a second PCR of about 7 to 11 cycles were a sample-barcoded 5' primer and a J-beta primer mix. MiXCR was run by TCRdb on the 5' RACE reads, yielding one entry per CDR3 protein. The table includes about 2 million distinct CDR3 sequences, around 48% detected once. Sequenced sample: blood. These receptors all come from a woman aged 40 to 49 in good health.

This sequence joins TRBV6-2 or TRBV6-3 and TRBJ1-5; D unclear. CDR1 and CDR2 (germline): MNHEY, SVGEGT. CDR3 length: 15 amino acids. V was cut by 4 bases and J by 3 bases, with 13 bases left in between. The CDR3 loop is CASSFLTVDNQPQHF. DNA of the CDR3: TGTGCCAGCAGTTTTTTAACGGTGGACAATCAGCCCCAGCATTTT.

The chain joins TRBV20-1 to TRBJ1-5, with 11 bases aligning to TRBD1. The CDR3 runs 14 residues. After removal of 7 bases from V and 5 bases from J, the junction contained 7 bases not matched to a gene. Germline CDR1 DFQATT, CDR2 SNEGSKA (reference sequence). CDR3 sequence (DNA): TGCAGTGGAACCCCGGGACAGGGGGATCAGCCCCAGCATTTT. As protein: CSGTPGQGDQPQHF.

This chain links TRBV20-1 with TRBJ2-7; D is possibly TRBD2 (5 bases). The CDR3 covers 16 residues. Per the germline V gene, CDR1 is DFQATT and CDR2 is SNEGSKA (reference sequence). V was pared by 0 bases and J by 7 bases, with 22 bases between. CDR3 nucleotides: TGCAGTGCTAGAGATCCCGACTGGCGGGCCGGAGATGAGCAGTACTTC. This gives the protein CSARDPDWRAGDEQYF.

The chain links TRBV2 to TRBJ1-2, with D hard to call. CDR3 length: 13 amino acids. V lost 4 bases and J 3 bases, leaving 9 bases between the germline ends. Looked up from germline, CDR1 is SNHLY and CDR2 is FYNNEI. CDR3 in DNA: TGTGCCAGCAGTGTGTTAAGTCACTATGGCTACACCTTC. Its protein product is CASSVLSHYGYTF.

This clonotype was found a few times. V usage is TRBV4-1 and J usage is TRBJ1-6; no clear D. In germline, CDR1 is MGHRA, CDR2 YSYEKL. The CDR3 extends over 15 amino acids. V gave up 1 base and J gave up 7 bases, with 11 bases separating them. CDR3 amino acids: CASSQVPGTNSPLHF. The CDR3 region has the DNA TGCGCCAGCAGCCAAGTCCCAGGAACCAATTCACCCCTCCACTTT.

The chain carries TRBV27 and TRBJ2-3; TRBD2 matches 9 bases. V lost 5 bases to trimming and J lost 10 bases; unmatched junction nucleotides: 13. Germline assignment: CDR1 MNHEY and CDR2 SMNVEV (reference sequence). This CDR3 has 15 residues. Written as DNA, the CDR3 is TGTGCCAGCAGTAACCATCGGACTAGCGTGACGGCGCAGTATTTT. The encoded protein is CASSNHRTSVTAQYF.

This clonotype was recorded a few times. CDR3 amino acids: CASSEPGPVPYGYTF. The CDR3 bases are TGTGCCAGCAGTGAACCTGGACCAGTCCCGTATGGCTACACCTTC. The chain couples TRBV25-1 to TRBJ1-2; D call uncertain. V shed 2 bases and J shed 5 bases, with 15 bases lying between them. Germline CDR1 is MGHDK and CDR2 is SYGVNS. This CDR3 has 15 amino acids.

The CDR3 coding sequence is TGCAGTGCTATTGACAGGGGGCGGTTCGAGAATTCACCCCTCCACTTT. It encodes CSAIDRGRFENSPLHF. The chain employs TRBV20-1 and TRBJ1-6; 10 bases fit TRBD1. This CDR3 is built from 16 residues. Losses at the gene ends were 4 bases for V and 7 bases for J; bases not matched to a gene: 10. Germline lookup yields CDR1 DFQATT and CDR2 SNEGSKA (reference sequence).

This chain uses TRBV4-3 with TRBJ2-4; 9 nucleotides match TRBD1. Germline CDR1 reads LGHNA; CDR2 reads YSLEER. V lost 4 bases, J lost 2 bases, and 6 bases stayed unmatched. The CDR3 is 16 residues long. CDR3: CASSRDREVSKNIQYF. In DNA form, the CDR3 reads TGCGCCAGCAGCCGGGACAGGGAGGTTTCCAAAAACATTCAGTACTTC.

V usage is TRBV7-2 and J usage is TRBJ2-5, with 8 bases lining up with TRBD2. Germline assignment: CDR1 SGHTA and CDR2 FQGNSA. This CDR3 comprises 15 residues. The J segment lost 5 bases and the V segment lost 10 bases, leaving 15 bases of the junction unmatched. The CDR3 loop reads CATVPGSGARETQYF. The CDR3 DNA follows: TGTGCCACGGTACCGGGTAGCGGGGCGAGGGAGACCCAGTACTTC. The full variable domain, rest sourced from reference TRBV7-2 and TRBJ2-5, is GAGVSQSPSNKVTEKGKDVELRCDPISGHTALYWYRQSLGQGLEFLIYFQGNSAPDKSGLPSDRFSAERTGGSVSTLTIQRTQQEDSAVYLCATVPGSGARETQYFGPGTRLLVL.

This sequence joins TRBV6-2 or TRBV6-3 and TRBJ1-5; no definite D call. The germline CDR1 and CDR2 sequences are MNHEY and SVGEGT. V was clipped by 2 bases and J by 0 bases, with 11 bases between them. The CDR3 totals 16 residues. The CDR3 protein is CASSYPPGYSNQPQHF. In nucleotides, the CDR3 is TGTGCCAGCAGTTACCCCCCGGGGTATAGCAATCAGCCCCAGCATTTT.

CDR3 sequence (DNA): TGTGCCAGCAGTGATGCTATGGGACAGGGGGATTGGGAGCAGTACTTC. The encoded protein is CASSDAMGQGDWEQYF. The V call is TRBV28, the J call TRBJ2-7; 11 bases are shared with TRBD1. J lost 7 bases, V lost 5 bases, and 13 bases had no gene match. The V gene's germline CDR1 is MDHEN and CDR2 SYDVKM. The CDR3 is 16 amino acids.

This rearrangement joins TRBV27 to TRBJ2-5, with 8 bases fitting TRBD2. The J call is doubtful: the DNA matches TRBJ2-1 better. The CDR3 sequence is 14 residues long. CDR1 is MNHEY and CDR2 is SMNVEV in the germline V gene (reference sequence). CDR3 nucleotide sequence: TGTGCCAGCAGTCCGGGACTAGTCCAAGAGACCCAGTTCTTC. As protein: CASSPGLVQETQFF.

This clonotype was counted between two and nine times. The chain links TRBV11-2 to TRBJ2-3; 11 positions agree with TRBD2. The CDR3 runs to 17 residues. Trimming cost V 2 bases and J 2 bases; bases outside gene matches: 6. Germline values: CDR1 SGHAT, CDR2 FQNNGV. CDR3 sequence: CASSLPTSGEYTDTQYF. CDR3 DNA sequence: TGTGCCAGCAGCTTACCGACTAGCGGGGAGTACACAGATACGCAGTATTTT.

Worth noting for this clonotype: Compared with germline, one end of the junction differs, possibly owing to a read error. This chain uses TRBV20-1 with TRBJ2-5; 10 bases map to TRBD2. CDR3 length: 16 amino acids. The germline V gene encodes CDR1 DFQATT and CDR2 SNEGSKA (reference sequence). CDR3 protein: CSASGRTSGTQETQYF. The DNA of the CDR3 is TGTAGTGCTAGTGGAAGGACTAGCGGAACCCAAGAGACCCAGTACTTC.

J is TRBJ1-5 and V is TRBV12-3 or TRBV12-4, with D unresolved. Trimming took off 6 bases at V and 5 bases at J, with 14 bases between the two ends. The CDR3 is made up of 14 amino acids. CDR3 protein: CASSPIGWDQPQHF. DNA for the CDR3: TGTGCCAGCAGCCCGATCGGGTGGGATCAGCCCCAGCATTTT.

Here the CDR3 DNA reads TGTGCCAGCAGTTTTCATCCCGGGCAGGGCTACGAGCAGTACTTC. Its protein is CASSFHPGQGYEQYF. The genes are TRBV12-3 or TRBV12-4 and TRBJ2-7; a weak D match, TRBD1 (5 bases). CDR3 length: 15 residues. Trimming took 3 bases from V and 3 from J, leaving 15 bases between them.

V and J are TRBV12-3 or TRBV12-4 and TRBJ2-5; 8 positions match TRBD2. The length of the CDR3 is 14 residues. The V gene end was trimmed by 7 bases and the J gene end by 3 bases; junction bases not matched to a gene: 7. Here the CDR3 DNA reads TGTGCCAGCACCGCGGGGGGTAGAAAAGAGACCCAGTACTTC. This encodes CASTAGGRKETQYF.

J is TRBJ2-3 and V is TRBV20-1; D gene uncertain. In germline, CDR1 is DFQATT, CDR2 SNEGSKA (reference sequence). This CDR3 contains 17 residues. V gave up 5 bases and J gave up 1 base, with 22 bases separating them. CDR3 protein: CSARRFRPLERTDTQYF. The CDR3 nucleotides are TGCAGTGCTCGCAGATTTAGGCCACTCGAGCGCACAGATACGCAGTATTTT.

The genes are TRBV7-2 and TRBJ1-1; D remains ambiguous. The CDR3 extends over 13 amino acids. Germline V gene data show CDR1 as SGHTA and CDR2 as FQGNSA. V was pared by 5 bases and J by 1 base, with 8 bases between. CDR3 in amino acids: CASSVQKNTEAFF. CDR3 nucleotides: TGTGCCAGCAGCGTACAGAAGAACACTGAAGCTTTCTTT.

The V and J genes are TRBV5-1 and TRBJ2-1, with 11 bases fitting TRBD2. V gave up 4 bases and J gave up 7 bases; unmatched junction bases: 7. Germline V lookup: CDR1 SGHRS, CDR2 YFSETQ. The CDR3 is 15 residues long. Written as DNA, the CDR3 is TGCGCCAGCAGCAAAACTAGCGGGGGAATAAATGAGCAGTTCTTC. It specifies CASSKTSGGINEQFF.

The sample holds many counts of this clonotype. The chain recombines TRBV2 with TRBJ2-3, with D unresolved. The CDR3 runs 14 residues. V was trimmed by 7 bases and J by 2 bases, leaving 13 bases between them. From germline, CDR1 is SNHLY and CDR2 FYNNEI. CDR3 DNA sequence: TGTGCCAGCATGCTCCACCCAAACACAGATACGCAGTATTTT. This codes for CASMLHPNTDTQYF.

This rearrangement joins TRBV27 to TRBJ1-2; TRBD1 aligns across 12 bases. The length of the CDR3 is 13 residues. V shed 8 bases, J shed 8 bases, and the junction held 6 bases outside the gene matches. CDR1 and CDR2 (germline): MNHEY, SMNVEV (reference sequence). The CDR3 loop reads CASGDRGLRGYTF. For the CDR3, the DNA is TGTGCCAGCGGGGACAGGGGGCTTCGGGGCTACACCTTC.

The V gene is TRBV7-3, the J gene TRBJ2-3, with D possibly being TRBD2 (5 bases). Between the trimmed V and J ends, which lost 2 bases and 2 bases, there was a span of 8 bases. In germline, CDR1 is SGHTA, CDR2 FQGTGA. This CDR3 contains 14 residues. The CDR3 DNA reads as TGTGCCAGCAGCTTATCGGACTTCACAGATACGCAGTATTTT. It is translated as CASSLSDFTDTQYF.

This clonotype was observed a handful of times. The chain couples TRBV27 to TRBJ2-4; D not certain. The germline CDR1 and CDR2 sequences are MNHEY and SMNVEV (reference sequence). CDR3 size: 14 residues. V dropped 5 bases and J dropped 0 bases, with 8 bases sitting between them. This CDR3 is CASSTRIAKNIQYF. DNA of the CDR3: TGTGCCAGCAGTACCAGAATAGCCAAAAACATTCAGTACTTC.

The chain is built from TRBV6-5 and TRBJ2-7; D may correspond to TRBD1 or TRBD2 (5 bases each). V lost 5 bases, J lost 7 bases, and 18 bases lay in between. The CDR3 has 14 amino acids. Germline CDR1 reads MNHEY; CDR2 reads SVGAGI. The DNA of the CDR3 is TGTGCCAGCAGTGCCCCGGGGCCCTACAATGAGCAGTACTTC. Translating it yields CASSAPGPYNEQYF.

The V and J genes are TRBV4-1 and TRBJ1-1; a weak D match, TRBD1 (5 bases). CDR3 length equals 15 residues. Looked up from germline, CDR1 is MGHRA and CDR2 is YSYEKL. V lost 1 base, J lost 6 bases, and 15 bases lay in between. CDR3 nucleotides: TGCGCCAGCAGCCAAGGGGCAGGGATTCGGTCTGAAGCTTTCTTT. This translates into CASSQGAGIRSEAFF.

J is TRBJ2-3 and V is TRBV20-1; D ambiguous. Per germline, CDR1 DFQATT and CDR2 SNEGSKA (reference sequence). This CDR3 spans 13 amino acids. Trimming removed 3 bases from V and 1 base from J, with 8 bases in between. CDR3 sequence reads: CSASVLGTDTQYF. Here the CDR3 DNA reads TGCAGTGCTAGCGTCCTCGGCACAGATACGCAGTATTTT.

In its sample, this clonotype was seen a few times. The chain links TRBV12-3 or TRBV12-4 to TRBJ2-7; D call uncertain. This CDR3 comprises 14 residues. V shed 3 bases and J shed 2 bases, with 11 bases lying between them. The CDR3 DNA reads as TGTGCCAGCAGTTTGGGCGACTGGGCCTACGAGCAGTACTTC. This sequence encodes CASSLGDWAYEQYF.

This clonotype was seen a few times. The chain uses TRBV29-1 and TRBJ2-1; 12 positions agree with TRBD2. The V and J ends lost 1 base and 11 bases, in that order; junction bases with no gene match: 3. Germline V lookup: CDR1 SQVTM, CDR2 ANQGSEA. The CDR3 covers 13 residues. This chain's CDR3 is CSVEGLAGAKQFF. The CDR3 coding sequence is TGCAGCGTTGAAGGACTAGCGGGGGCAAAGCAGTTCTTC.